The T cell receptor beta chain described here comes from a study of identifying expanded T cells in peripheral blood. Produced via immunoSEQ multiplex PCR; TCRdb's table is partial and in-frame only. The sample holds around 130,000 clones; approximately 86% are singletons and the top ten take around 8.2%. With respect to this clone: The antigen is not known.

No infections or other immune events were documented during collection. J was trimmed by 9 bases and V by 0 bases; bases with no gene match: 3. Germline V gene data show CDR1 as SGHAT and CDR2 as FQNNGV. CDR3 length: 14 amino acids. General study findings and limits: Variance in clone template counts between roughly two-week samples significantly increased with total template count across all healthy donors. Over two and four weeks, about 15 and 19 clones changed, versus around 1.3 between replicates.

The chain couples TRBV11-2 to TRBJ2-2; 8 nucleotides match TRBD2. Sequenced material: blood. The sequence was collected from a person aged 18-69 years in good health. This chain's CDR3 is CASSLELAERELFF. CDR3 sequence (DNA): TGTGCCAGCAGCTTAGAACTAGCGGAGCGGGAGCTGTTTTTT.